This T cell receptor (beta chain) was captured by sequencing in a study of cytomegalovirus exposure and HLA in healthy donors. Study observations and caveats: CMV antigen specificity of three CMV-associated chains was confirmed in vitro.

Notes on this clone: Antigen: not known.

Germline values: CDR1 SGHTS, CDR2 YDEGEE. The CDR3 contains 14 residues. J gave up 1 base and V 2 bases, and 0 bases lay outside the gene matches. The PCR ran on 60 Vbeta and 13 Jbeta primers. Measured with immunoSEQ multiplex PCR; TCRdb has only the in-frame clones, and not every one. The data contain 180,000 or so clones, over 70% of them singletons. The chain has TRBV5-8 and TRBJ2-3; 8 nucleotides line up with TRBD2. This receptor was obtained from a man younger than 30 in good health and CMV-seronegative. The sequencing input was PBMCs. The chain's CDR3 is CASSFSGGTDTQYF. In DNA, the CDR3 is TGTGCCAGCAGCTTTAGCGGGGGCACAGATACGCAGTATTTT.